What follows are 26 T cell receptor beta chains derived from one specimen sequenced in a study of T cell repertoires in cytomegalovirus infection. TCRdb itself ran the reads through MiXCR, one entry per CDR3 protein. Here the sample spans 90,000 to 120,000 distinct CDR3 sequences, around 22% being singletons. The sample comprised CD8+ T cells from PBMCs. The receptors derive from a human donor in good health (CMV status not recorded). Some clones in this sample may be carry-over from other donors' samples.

The CDR3 loop reads CASSPLITGLGPHGYTF. CDR3 DNA: TGTGCCAGCAGCCCGTTGATTACCGGTCTTGGGCCCCATGGCTACACCTTC. The V and J genes are TRBV14 and TRBJ1-2; no firm D call. The CDR3 consists of 17 residues. Trimming stripped 4 bases from V and 6 bases from J, with 24 bases between. The V gene's germline CDR1 is SGHDN and CDR2 FVKESK.

The CDR3 region is CATSRVTSGQETQYF. Here the CDR3 DNA reads TGTGCCACCAGCAGAGTGACTAGCGGGCAAGAGACCCAGTACTTC. The rearrangement uses TRBV15 and TRBJ2-5; 10 bases are a match to TRBD2. The germline V gene encodes CDR1 LNHNV and CDR2 YYDKDF (reference sequence). The V and J ends lost 1 base and 2 bases, in that order; junction bases with no gene match: 1. This CDR3 region has 15 residues.

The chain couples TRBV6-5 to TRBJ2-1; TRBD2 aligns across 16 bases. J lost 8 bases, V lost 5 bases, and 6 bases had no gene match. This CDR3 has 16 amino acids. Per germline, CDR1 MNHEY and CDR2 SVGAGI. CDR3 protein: CASSRPGTSGGDEQFF. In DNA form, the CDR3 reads TGTGCCAGCAGTCGCCCCGGGACTAGCGGGGGGGATGAGCAGTTCTTC.

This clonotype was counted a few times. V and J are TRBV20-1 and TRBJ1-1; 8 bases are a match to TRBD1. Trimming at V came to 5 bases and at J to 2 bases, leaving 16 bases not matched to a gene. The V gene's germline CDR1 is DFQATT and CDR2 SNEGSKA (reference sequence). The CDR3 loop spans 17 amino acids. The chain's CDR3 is CSAPFMKSGTGNTEAFF. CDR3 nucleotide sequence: TGCAGTGCTCCTTTTATGAAATCCGGGACAGGAAACACTGAAGCTTTCTTT.

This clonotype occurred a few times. Here the CDR3 reads CASSLVAGMNTEAFF. CDR3 nucleotide sequence: TGTGCCAGCAGCTTAGTGGCCGGCATGAACACTGAAGCTTTCTTT. The chain uses TRBV7-3 and TRBJ1-1; D is unclear. The ends were cut back, 2 bases at V and 0 bases at J, with 10 bases in the middle. Germline loops: CDR1 SGHTA, CDR2 FQGTGA. CDR3 size: 15 residues.

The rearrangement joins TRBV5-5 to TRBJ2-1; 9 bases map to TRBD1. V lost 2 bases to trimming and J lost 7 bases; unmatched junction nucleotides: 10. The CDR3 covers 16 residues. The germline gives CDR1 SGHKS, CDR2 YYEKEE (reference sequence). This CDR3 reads CASSFSGTGWPNEQFF. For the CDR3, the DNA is TGTGCCAGCAGCTTCTCGGGGACAGGGTGGCCGAATGAGCAGTTCTTC.

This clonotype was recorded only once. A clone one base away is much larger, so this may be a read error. The CDR3 here is CAGSLWSTTGELFF. The CDR3 nucleotides read TGTGCCGGCAGCTTATGGTCAACCACCGGGGAGCTGTTTTTT. The V gene is TRBV7-8, the J gene TRBJ2-2; D is unclear. Germline CDR1 reads SGHVS; CDR2 reads FQNEAQ. This CDR3 is built from 14 residues.

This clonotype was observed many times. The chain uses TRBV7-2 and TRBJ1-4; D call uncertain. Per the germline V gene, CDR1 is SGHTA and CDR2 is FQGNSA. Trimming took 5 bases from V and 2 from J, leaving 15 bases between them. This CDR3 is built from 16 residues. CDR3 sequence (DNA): TGTGCCAGCAGCACCGATCCTATTGGGACTAATGAAAAACTGTTTTTT. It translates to CASSTDPIGTNEKLFF.

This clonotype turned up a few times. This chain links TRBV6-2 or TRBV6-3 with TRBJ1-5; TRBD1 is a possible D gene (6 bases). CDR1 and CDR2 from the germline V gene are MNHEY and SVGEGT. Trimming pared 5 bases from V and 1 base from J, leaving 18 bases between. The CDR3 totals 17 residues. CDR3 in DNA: TGTGCCAGCAGTCAAAACTCCTGGGGGGCGAGCAATCAGCCCCAGCATTTT. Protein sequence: CASSQNSWGASNQPQHF.

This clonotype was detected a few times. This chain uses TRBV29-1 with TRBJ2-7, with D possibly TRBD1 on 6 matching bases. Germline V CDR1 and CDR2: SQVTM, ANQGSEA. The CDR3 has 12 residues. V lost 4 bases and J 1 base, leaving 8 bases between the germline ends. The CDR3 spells CSVAQGSYEQYF. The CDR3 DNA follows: TGCAGCGTTGCCCAGGGGTCCTACGAGCAGTACTTC.

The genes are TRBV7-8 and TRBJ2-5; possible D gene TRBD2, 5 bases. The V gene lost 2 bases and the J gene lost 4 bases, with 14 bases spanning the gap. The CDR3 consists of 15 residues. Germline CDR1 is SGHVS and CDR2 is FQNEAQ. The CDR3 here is CASSLIRGLRETQYF. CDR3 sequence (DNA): TGTGCCAGCAGCTTAATTCGAGGACTTCGAGAGACCCAGTACTTC.

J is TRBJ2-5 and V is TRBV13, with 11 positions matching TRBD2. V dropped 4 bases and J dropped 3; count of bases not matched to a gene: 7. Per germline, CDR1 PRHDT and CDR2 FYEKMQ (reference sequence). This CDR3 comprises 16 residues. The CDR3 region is CASSSLAGGVKETQYF. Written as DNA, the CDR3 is TGTGCCAGCAGCTCCCTAGCGGGAGGAGTGAAAGAGACCCAGTACTTC.

CDR3 sequence: CASSSMLGQPQHF. For the CDR3, the DNA is TGTGCCAGCAGCTCGATGCTAGGTCAGCCCCAGCATTTT. The chain links TRBV7-2 to TRBJ1-5; D call uncertain. Germline CDR1 SGHTA, CDR2 FQGNSA. The V end was cut by 4 bases, the J end by 6 bases, with 10 bases between. The CDR3 length is 13 residues. Based on the CDR3 plus reference TRBV7-2 and TRBJ1-5, the full variable domain is GAGVSQSPSNKVTEKGKDVELRCDPISGHTALYWYRQSLGQGLEFLIYFQGNSAPDKSGLPSDRFSAERTGGSVSTLTIQRTQQEDSAVYLCASSSMLGQPQHFGDGTRLSIL.

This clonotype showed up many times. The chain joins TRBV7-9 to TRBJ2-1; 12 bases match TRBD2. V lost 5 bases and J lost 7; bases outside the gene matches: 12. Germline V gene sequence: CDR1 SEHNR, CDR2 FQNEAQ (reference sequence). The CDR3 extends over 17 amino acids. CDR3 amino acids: CASSSDPSGRAANEQFF. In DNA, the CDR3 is TGTGCCAGCAGCAGCGACCCTAGCGGGAGGGCCGCAAATGAGCAGTTCTTC.

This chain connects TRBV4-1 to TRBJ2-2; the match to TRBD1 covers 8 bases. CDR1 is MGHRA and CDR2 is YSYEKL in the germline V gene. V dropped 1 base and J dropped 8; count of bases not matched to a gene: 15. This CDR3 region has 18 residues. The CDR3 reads CASSQVLTGVEKLGELFF. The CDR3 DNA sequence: TGCGCCAGCAGCCAAGTTCTGACAGGGGTTGAGAAGCTTGGGGAGCTGTTTTTT.

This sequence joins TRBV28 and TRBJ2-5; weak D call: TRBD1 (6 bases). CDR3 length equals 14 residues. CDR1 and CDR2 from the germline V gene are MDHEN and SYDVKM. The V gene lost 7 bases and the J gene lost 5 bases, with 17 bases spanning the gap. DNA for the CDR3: TGTGCCAGCACCGAACCCAGGGGTGGTGAGACCCAGTACTTC. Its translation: CASTEPRGGETQYF.

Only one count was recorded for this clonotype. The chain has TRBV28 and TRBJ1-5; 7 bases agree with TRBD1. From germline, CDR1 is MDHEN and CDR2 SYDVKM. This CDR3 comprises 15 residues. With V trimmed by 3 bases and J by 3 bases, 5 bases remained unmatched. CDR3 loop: CASSLQGVFNQPQHF. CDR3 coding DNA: TGTGCCAGCAGTTTGCAGGGGGTCTTCAATCAGCCCCAGCATTTT.

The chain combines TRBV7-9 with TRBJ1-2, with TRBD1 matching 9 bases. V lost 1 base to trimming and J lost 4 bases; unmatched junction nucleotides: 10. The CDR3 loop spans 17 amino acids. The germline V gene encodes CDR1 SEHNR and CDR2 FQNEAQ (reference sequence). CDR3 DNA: TGTGCCAGCAGCTTAGGGGACAGGGCTCTCGAGGGCTATGGCTACACCTTC. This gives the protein CASSLGDRALEGYGYTF. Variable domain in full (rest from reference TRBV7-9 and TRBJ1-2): DTGVSQNPRHKITKRGQNVTFRCDPISEHNRLYWYRQTLGQGPEFLTYFQNEAQLEKSRLLSDRFSAERPKGSFSTLEIQRTEQGDSAMYLCASSLGDRALEGYGYTFGSGTRLTVV.

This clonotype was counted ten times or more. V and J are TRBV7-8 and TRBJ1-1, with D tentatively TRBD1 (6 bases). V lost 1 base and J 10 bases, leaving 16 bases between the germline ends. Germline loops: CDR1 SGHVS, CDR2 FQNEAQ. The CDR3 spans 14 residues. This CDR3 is CASSLEAGDSAAFF. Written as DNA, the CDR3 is TGTGCCAGCAGCTTAGAGGCAGGGGATTCGGCAGCTTTCTTT.

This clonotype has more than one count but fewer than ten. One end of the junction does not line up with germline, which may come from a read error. CDR3 protein: CASSIRLAGGGNEQFF. CDR3 nucleotide sequence: TGTGCCAGCAGTATCCGACTAGCGGGGGGGGGGAATGAGCAGTTCTTT. V gene TRBV6-6 combines with J gene TRBJ2-1; 14 bases align to TRBD2. Germline V lookup: CDR1 MNHNY, CDR2 SVGAGI (reference sequence). The length of the CDR3 is 16 residues.

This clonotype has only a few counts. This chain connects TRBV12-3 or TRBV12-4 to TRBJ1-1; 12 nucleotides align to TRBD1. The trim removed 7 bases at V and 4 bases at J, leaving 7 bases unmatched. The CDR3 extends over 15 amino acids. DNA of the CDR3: TGTGCCAGCACGTTCCGGGACAGGGGGCTCACTGAAGCTTTCTTT. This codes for CASTFRDRGLTEAFF.

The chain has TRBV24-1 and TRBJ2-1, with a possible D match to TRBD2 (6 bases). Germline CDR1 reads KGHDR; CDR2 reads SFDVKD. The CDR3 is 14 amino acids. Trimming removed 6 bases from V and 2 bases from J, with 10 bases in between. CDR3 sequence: CATSLGGTYNEQFF. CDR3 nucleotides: TGTGCCACCAGTCTCGGGGGAACCTACAATGAGCAGTTCTTC.

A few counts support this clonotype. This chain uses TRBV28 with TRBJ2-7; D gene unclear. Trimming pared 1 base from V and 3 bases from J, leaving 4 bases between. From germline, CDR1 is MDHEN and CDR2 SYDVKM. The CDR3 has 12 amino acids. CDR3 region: CASSLYRYEQYF. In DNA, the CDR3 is TGTGCCAGCAGTTTATACCGCTACGAGCAGTACTTC.

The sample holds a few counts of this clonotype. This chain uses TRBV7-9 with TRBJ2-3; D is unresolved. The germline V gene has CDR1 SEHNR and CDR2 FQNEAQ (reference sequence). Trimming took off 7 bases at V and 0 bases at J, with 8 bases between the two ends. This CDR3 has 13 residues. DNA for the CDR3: TGTGCCAGCATCCTCCCCAGCACAGATACGCAGTATTTT. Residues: CASILPSTDTQYF.

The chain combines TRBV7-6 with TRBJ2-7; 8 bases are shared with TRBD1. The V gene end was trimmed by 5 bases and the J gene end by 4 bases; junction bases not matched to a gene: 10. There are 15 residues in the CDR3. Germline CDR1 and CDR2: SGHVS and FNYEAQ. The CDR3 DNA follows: TGTGCCAGCAGCGATAACGGACAGGGACTTTACGAGCAGTACTTC. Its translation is CASSDNGQGLYEQYF.

As DNA, the CDR3 is TGTGCCAGCAGTTTATCCGGGCCCCTACGGGAGCAGTACTTC. Amino acids: CASSLSGPLREQYF. The V call is TRBV27, the J call TRBJ2-7; D is undetermined. Germline V gene lookup returns CDR1 MNHEY and CDR2 SMNVEV (reference sequence). This CDR3 is 14 amino acids long. Trimming left V 0 bases short and J 7 bases short, with 13 bases between.